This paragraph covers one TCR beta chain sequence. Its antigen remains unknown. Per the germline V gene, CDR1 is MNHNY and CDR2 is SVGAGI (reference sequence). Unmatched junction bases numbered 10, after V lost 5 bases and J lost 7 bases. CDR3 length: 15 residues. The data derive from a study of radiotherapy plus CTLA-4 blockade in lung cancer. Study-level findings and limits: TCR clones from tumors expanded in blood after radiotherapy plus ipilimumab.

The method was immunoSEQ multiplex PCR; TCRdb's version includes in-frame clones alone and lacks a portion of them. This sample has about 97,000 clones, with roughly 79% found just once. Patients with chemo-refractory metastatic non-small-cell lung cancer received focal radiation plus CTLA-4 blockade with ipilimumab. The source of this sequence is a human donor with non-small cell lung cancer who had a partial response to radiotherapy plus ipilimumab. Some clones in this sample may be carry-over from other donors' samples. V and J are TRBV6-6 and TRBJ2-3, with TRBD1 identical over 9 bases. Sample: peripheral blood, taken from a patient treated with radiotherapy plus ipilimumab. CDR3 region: CASSPGTGGKYTQYF. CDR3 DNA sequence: TGTGCCAGCAGTCCAGGCACAGGGGGCAAGTATACGCAGTATTTT.